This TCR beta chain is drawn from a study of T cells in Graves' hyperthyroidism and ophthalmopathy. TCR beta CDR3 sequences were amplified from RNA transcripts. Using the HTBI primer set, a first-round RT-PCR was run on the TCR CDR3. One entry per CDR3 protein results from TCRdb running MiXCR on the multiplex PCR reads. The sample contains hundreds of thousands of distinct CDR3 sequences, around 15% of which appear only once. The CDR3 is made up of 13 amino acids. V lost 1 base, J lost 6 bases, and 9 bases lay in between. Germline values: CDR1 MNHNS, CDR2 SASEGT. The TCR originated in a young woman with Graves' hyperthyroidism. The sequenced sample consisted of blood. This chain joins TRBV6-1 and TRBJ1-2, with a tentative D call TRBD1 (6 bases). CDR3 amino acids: CASSEGTVHGYTF. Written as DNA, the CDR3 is TGTGCCAGCAGTGAAGGGACAGTTCATGGCTACACCTTC.